The clone carrying this TCR beta chain appeared a single time. CDR3 size: 12 residues. Looked up from germline, CDR1 is SGHAT and CDR2 is FQNNGV. The V end lost 3 bases, the J end lost 4 bases, and 6 bases lay between the germline ends. Participants, about 18 to 90 years old, spanned some 23 US areas. Cohort allocation depended upon clinical history that participants reported. The data are from a study of blood T cell repertoires in COVID-19. For the study at large: Spain, Italy and the United States supplied samples that represented acute and convalescent COVID-19.

Clones were read by immunoSEQ multiplex PCR, and TCRdb kept only the in-frame ones, dropping some. The data hold over 400,000 clones, with roughly nine tenths observed a single time. V gene TRBV11-2 combines with J gene TRBJ1-1; D is undetermined. Specimen: PBMCs or T cells enriched from blood (not recorded which). The sequence came from a woman aged 55-70 years who had recovered from COVID-19. The CDR3 DNA follows: TGTGCCAGCAGCTTCACCGGCACTGAAGCTTTCTTT. Translated: CASSFTGTEAFF. Full variable domain (missing parts from reference TRBV11-2 and TRBJ1-1): EAGVAQSPRYKIIEKRQSVAFWCNPISGHATLYWYQQILGQGPKLLIQFQNNGVVDDSQLPKDRFSAERLKGVDSTLKIQPAKLEDSAVYLCASSFTGTEAFFGQGTRLTVV.